In its sample, the clone carrying this T cell receptor (beta chain) was seen a few times. Its antigen is as yet unknown. The source of the sample is a study of T cell responses to AZD1222 COVID-19 vaccine. Assay used: immunoSEQ multiplex PCR; TCRdb lists only in-frame clones, some missing. The sample has about 130,000 clones, approximately 94% seen once; the top ten hold around 7%. Study conclusions and caveats: Among those given AZD1222, only five or six were seropositive at baseline. Close to half of spike-specific TCRs reportedly recognize unmutated variant regions.

This CDR3 has 15 amino acids. V shed 2 bases and J shed 5 bases, with 16 bases lying between them. CDR1 and CDR2 (germline): LNHNV, YYDKDF (reference sequence). The rearrangement links TRBV15 to TRBJ2-7; D is perhaps TRBD1 (6 bases). This sample comprised peripheral blood, obtained on day 0 of AZD1222 vaccination. The clonotype was recovered from an adult in good health. DNA of the CDR3: TGTGCCACCAGCAGATCAAGGGGGATAAGCAACGAGCAGTACTTC. Translation gives CATSRSRGISNEQYF.